This T cell receptor beta chain was sequenced for a study of technical replicates of blood from a handful of donors. Some clones are missing from TCRdb's copy, which holds only in-frame ones; the method was immunoSEQ multiplex PCR. This table holds 68,000 or so clones, around 94% found once. The germline V and J ends were trimmed by 3 bases and 0 bases, with 9 bases remaining between them. The V gene's germline CDR1 is SGHTA and CDR2 FQGTGA. The CDR3 has 15 residues. This chain uses TRBV7-3 with TRBJ1-5; D uncertain. Material: T cells isolated from PBMCs. This clonotype was sampled from a human donor in good health. DNA of the CDR3: TGTGCCAGCAGCTTGTTAGCGAATAGCAATCAGCCCCAGCATTTT. It translates to CASSLLANSNQPQHF. The full variable domain, rest sourced from reference TRBV7-3 and TRBJ1-5, is GAGVSQTPSNKVTEKGKYVELRCDPISGHTALYWYRQSLGQGPEFLIYFQGTGAADDSGLPNDRFFAVRPEGSVSTLKIQRTERGDSAVYLCASSLLANSNQPQHFGDGTRLSIL.